This entry lists 23 T cell receptor beta chains sequenced from one sample in a study of CD8+CD57+ T cells in acquired aplastic anemia. Investigators profiled TCR beta VDJ and CDR3 from genomic DNA template. TCRdb reprocessed the reads via MiXCR and lists one record per CDR3 protein. The sample has about 190,000 distinct CDR3 sequences, roughly half seen once. Sample: sorted CD4+, CD8+, or CD8+CD57+ T cells (not recorded which) from PBMCs. The source of these receptors is a human donor in good health, serving as a control.

This clonotype was seen repeatedly, ten times or more. The rearrangement uses TRBV19 and TRBJ1-5, with 7 bases identical to TRBD1. Germline V CDR1 and CDR2: LNHDA, SQIVND (reference sequence). Losses at the gene ends were 3 bases for V and 5 bases for J; bases not matched to a gene: 13. This CDR3 spans 17 amino acids. The CDR3 DNA reads TGTGCCAGTAGTATGGGCATAGCAAGGGGGCCATATCAGCCCCAGCATTTT. As protein: CASSMGIARGPYQPQHF. Supplemented by reference TRBV19 and TRBJ1-5, the full variable domain reads DGGITQSPKYLFRKEGQNVTLSCEQNLNHDAMYWYRQDPGQGLRLIYYSQIVNDFQKGDIAEGYSVSREKKESFPLTVTSAQKNPTAFYLCASSMGIARGPYQPQHFGDGTRLSIL.

The chain is built from TRBV2 and TRBJ2-5; 8 bases fit TRBD2. The CDR3 loop spans 14 amino acids. Germline values: CDR1 SNHLY, CDR2 FYNNEI. J was trimmed by 4 bases and V by 5 bases; bases with no gene match: 6. CDR3 in DNA: TGTGCCAGCAGTTCAGTAGCGGGGTCAGAGACCCAGTACTTC. Translation gives CASSSVAGSETQYF.

V usage is TRBV19 and J usage is TRBJ1-5; weak D call: TRBD1 (5 bases). CDR1 and CDR2 from the germline V gene are LNHDA and SQIVND (reference sequence). This CDR3 comprises 14 residues. V was clipped by 5 bases and J by 5 bases, with 13 bases between them. DNA for the CDR3: TGTGCCAGTAGTCCAGGGTTGCAAGATCAGCCCCAGCATTTT. It yields the protein CASSPGLQDQPQHF. Together with reference TRBV19 and TRBJ1-5, the CDR3 gives the full variable domain: DGGITQSPKYLFRKEGQNVTLSCEQNLNHDAMYWYRQDPGQGLRLIYYSQIVNDFQKGDIAEGYSVSREKKESFPLTVTSAQKNPTAFYLCASSPGLQDQPQHFGDGTRLSIL.

This clonotype was recorded at least ten times. The chain employs TRBV7-8 and TRBJ2-3, with no clear D. Germline CDR1 reads SGHVS; CDR2 reads FQNEAQ. The CDR3 loop spans 12 amino acids. The V and J ends lost 1 base and 5 bases respectively, with 4 bases between them. The CDR3 nucleotides are TGTGCCAGCAGCTTAGTTGTAGATACGCAGTATTTT. Its protein product is CASSLVVDTQYF. Full variable domain (rest looked up from reference TRBV7-8 and TRBJ2-3): GAGVSQSPRYKVAKRGQDVALRCDPISGHVSLFWYQQALGQGPEFLTYFQNEAQLDKSGLPSDRFFAERPEGSVSTLKIQRTQQEDSAVYLCASSLVVDTQYFGPGTRLTVL.

The V gene is TRBV7-2, the J gene TRBJ2-2, with TRBD1 matching over 11 bases. Trimming took 7 bases from V and 5 from J; bases not matched to a gene: 9. CDR1 SGHTA and CDR2 FQGNSA come from the germline V gene. The CDR3 runs 16 residues. CDR3 sequence reads: CASNLKGQGATGELFF. The CDR3 DNA follows: TGTGCCAGCAATTTGAAAGGACAGGGGGCAACCGGGGAGCTGTTTTTT.

The CDR3 coding sequence is TGCAGTGCTAGACGACATCTAAACTATGGCTACACCTTC. Encoded protein: CSARRHLNYGYTF. The J gene is TRBJ1-2, the V gene TRBV20-1; D remains unclear. The CDR3 totals 13 residues. The ends were cut back, 2 bases at V and 2 bases at J, with 9 bases in the middle. CDR1 and CDR2 (germline): DFQATT, SNEGSKA (reference sequence).

This clonotype was seen ten or more times. The chain carries TRBV7-8 and TRBJ2-7; 8 nucleotides agree with TRBD1. Germline assignment: CDR1 SGHVS and CDR2 FQNEAQ. This CDR3 is built from 15 residues. V lost 5 bases to trimming and J lost 4 bases; unmatched junction nucleotides: 10. Here the CDR3 DNA reads TGTGCCAGCAGCCCGCTTAGGGGACAGGATTACGAGCAGTACTTC. Residues: CASSPLRGQDYEQYF.

This rearrangement joins TRBV20-1 to TRBJ1-2; the match to TRBD1 covers 8 bases. This CDR3 comprises 11 residues. The ends lost 4 bases at V and 10 bases at J; junction bases unmatched: 5. From germline, CDR1 is DFQATT and CDR2 SNEGSKA (reference sequence). CDR3 protein: CSAKGQADYTF. The DNA for the CDR3 is TGCAGTGCTAAGGGACAGGCTGACTACACCTTC.

The V gene is TRBV28, the J gene TRBJ1-1, with TRBD1 matching 10 bases. J was trimmed by 3 bases and V by 4 bases; bases with no gene match: 11. CDR1 is MDHEN and CDR2 is SYDVKM in the germline V gene. The CDR3 is 17 amino acids. In nucleotides, the CDR3 is TGTGCCAGCAGTTCCCCCGCCTGGGACAGGGGTTACACTGAAGCTTTCTTT. Protein: CASSSPAWDRGYTEAFF.

The chain has TRBV6-2 or TRBV6-3 and TRBJ1-1; no definite D call. The germline V and J ends were trimmed by 7 bases and 5 bases, with 20 bases remaining between them. Per the germline V gene, CDR1 is MNHEY and CDR2 is SVGEGT. This CDR3 is built from 15 residues. Here the CDR3 DNA reads TGTGCCAGCACCCCGGAGGATAACGGAGGGACTGAAGCTTTCTTT. Residues: CASTPEDNGGTEAFF.

This clonotype was observed a single time. This chain connects TRBV7-2 to TRBJ1-5; D uncertain. The CDR3 consists of 13 residues. V was clipped by 4 bases and J by 1 base, with 5 bases between them. CDR1 is SGHTA and CDR2 is FQGNSA in the germline V gene. In nucleotides, the CDR3 is TGTGCCAGCAGCTCCAACAGCAATCAGCCCCAGCATTTT. Amino acid sequence: CASSSNSNQPQHF.

This clonotype was seen a single time. The chain is built from TRBV25-1 and TRBJ1-4, with D possibly TRBD1 on 6 matching bases. Germline values: CDR1 MGHDK, CDR2 SYGVNS. The CDR3 is made up of 14 amino acids. Trimming took 7 bases from V and 4 from J, leaving 13 bases between them. The CDR3 region is CASNNQGINEKLFF. The CDR3 bases are TGTGCCAGCAACAACCAGGGGATTAATGAAAAACTGTTTTTT.

V is TRBV9 and J is TRBJ2-1; 7 bases match TRBD2. This CDR3 is built from 13 residues. CDR1 and CDR2 (germline): SGDLS, YYNGEE. V lost 3 bases to trimming and J lost 10 bases; unmatched junction nucleotides: 7. The CDR3 is CASSASSSGEQFF. Written as DNA, the CDR3 is TGTGCCAGCAGCGCTAGTTCTAGCGGAGAGCAGTTCTTC.

This clonotype was seen only a few times. As DNA, the CDR3 is TGTGCCATCAGTGTCTCGACCAGGGCGGAGACCCAGTACTTC. Amino acids: CAISVSTRAETQYF. The chain carries TRBV10-3 and TRBJ2-5; a weak D match, TRBD1 (5 bases). Germline V gene data show CDR1 as ENHRY and CDR2 as SYGVKD. The CDR3 runs 14 residues. Trimming pared 4 bases from V and 5 bases from J, leaving 14 bases between.

The V and J genes are TRBV9 and TRBJ2-7, with 8 bases matching TRBD2. The germline CDR1 and CDR2 sequences are SGDLS and YYNGEE. V dropped 4 bases and J dropped 3; count of bases not matched to a gene: 12. The CDR3 spans 16 residues. The CDR3 coding sequence is TGTGCCAGCAGCTCAGGTCCCAGCGGGGGAGGCTACGAGCAGTACTTC. Translation: CASSSGPSGGGYEQYF.

Comments on this clonotype: At one of its ends the junction is not consistent with the germline gene, which may arise from a read error. The CDR3 protein is CAIRSNGGAYNEQFF. In DNA, the CDR3 is TGCGCCATCAGGTCCAACGGGGGGGCCTACAATGAGCAGTTCTTC. The chain joins TRBV10-3 to TRBJ2-1, with 8 bases aligning to TRBD2. CDR3 size: 15 residues. Per germline, CDR1 ENHRY and CDR2 SYGVKD.

V usage is TRBV27 and J usage is TRBJ1-5, with D perhaps TRBD1 (5 bases). CDR3 length equals 13 residues. Trimming took off 3 bases at V and 5 bases at J, with 8 bases between the two ends. Germline V gene sequence: CDR1 MNHEY, CDR2 SMNVEV (reference sequence). CDR3 nucleotide sequence: TGTGCCAGCAGTTTTGGGGCCCATCAGCCCCAGCATTTT. Translation gives CASSFGAHQPQHF.

The V call is TRBV19, the J call TRBJ1-5; TRBD1 agrees at 7 bases. Germline CDR1 and CDR2: LNHDA and SQIVND (reference sequence). The V gene end was trimmed by 3 bases and the J gene end by 5 bases; junction bases not matched to a gene: 7. CDR3 length equals 15 residues. CDR3 in DNA: TGTGCCAGTAGTATTGGGCAGGGGGGCTATCAGCCCCAGCATTTT. Its protein is CASSIGQGGYQPQHF. The full variable domain, completed using reference TRBV19 and TRBJ1-5, is DGGITQSPKYLFRKEGQNVTLSCEQNLNHDAMYWYRQDPGQGLRLIYYSQIVNDFQKGDIAEGYSVSREKKESFPLTVTSAQKNPTAFYLCASSIGQGGYQPQHFGDGTRLSIL.

The chain joins TRBV24-1 to TRBJ1-2; 8 nucleotides match TRBD1. After removal of 2 bases from V and 2 bases from J, the junction contained 6 bases not matched to a gene. From germline, CDR1 is KGHDR and CDR2 SFDVKD. The CDR3 loop spans 16 amino acids. The CDR3 region is CATSDSHRGANYGYTF. For the CDR3, the DNA is TGTGCCACCAGTGATTCCCACAGGGGGGCAAACTATGGCTACACCTTC.

This chain connects TRBV20-1 to TRBJ1-4; tentatively, D is TRBD1 (6 bases). Germline CDR1 DFQATT, CDR2 SNEGSKA (reference sequence). The V end lost 3 bases, the J end lost 3 bases, and 11 bases lay between the germline ends. The CDR3 has 14 amino acids. This CDR3 reads CSARYRVANEKLFF. The CDR3 nucleotides are TGCAGTGCTAGGTACAGGGTGGCTAATGAAAAACTGTTTTTT.

This clonotype was recorded many times. The rearrangement links TRBV9 to TRBJ1-2, with D hard to call. The CDR3 length is 15 residues. The germline gives CDR1 SGDLS, CDR2 YYNGEE. The ends were cut back, 2 bases at V and 1 base at J, with 12 bases in the middle. In DNA form, the CDR3 reads TGTGCCAGCAGCGTTGAGATTGGCGGTAACTATGGCTACACCTTC. As protein: CASSVEIGGNYGYTF.

This clonotype was picked up a small number of times. This chain joins TRBV10-1 and TRBJ1-5, with 10 bases aligning to TRBD1. J gave up 0 bases and V 8 bases, and 7 bases lay outside the gene matches. This CDR3 contains 16 residues. Per the germline V gene, CDR1 is WNHNN and CDR2 is SYGVQD (reference sequence). CDR3 sequence: CASGDRGLYSNQPQHF. For the CDR3, the DNA is TGCGCCAGCGGCGACAGGGGGCTTTATAGCAATCAGCCCCAGCATTTT.

Regarding this clonotype: One end of the junction does not line up with germline, which may come from a read error. The J gene is TRBJ2-1, the V gene TRBV6-5; a weak D match, TRBD1 (6 bases). CDR3 length: 14 residues. Germline loops: CDR1 MNHEY, CDR2 SVGAGI. The CDR3 is CAISEHRANNEQFF. In DNA, the CDR3 is TGTGCCATCAGTGAGCACAGGGCGAACAATGAGCAGTTCTTC.